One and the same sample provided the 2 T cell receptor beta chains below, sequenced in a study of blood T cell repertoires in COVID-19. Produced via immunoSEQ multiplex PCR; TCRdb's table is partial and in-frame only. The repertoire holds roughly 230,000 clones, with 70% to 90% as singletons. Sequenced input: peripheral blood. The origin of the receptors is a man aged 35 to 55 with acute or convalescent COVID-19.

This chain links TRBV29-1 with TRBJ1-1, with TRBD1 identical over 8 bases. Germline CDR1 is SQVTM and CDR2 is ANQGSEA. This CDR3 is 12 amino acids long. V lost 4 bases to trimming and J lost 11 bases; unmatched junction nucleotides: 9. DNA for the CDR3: TGCAGCGTTGTCTACCAGGGGGCTGGGGCTTTCTTT. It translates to CSVVYQGAGAFF. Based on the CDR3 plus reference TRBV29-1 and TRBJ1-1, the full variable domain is SAVISQKPSRDICQRGTSLTIQCQVDSQVTMMFWYRQQPGQSLTLIATANQGSEATYESGFVIDKFPISRPNLTFSTLTVSNMSPEDSSIYLCSVVYQGAGAFFGQGTRLTVV.

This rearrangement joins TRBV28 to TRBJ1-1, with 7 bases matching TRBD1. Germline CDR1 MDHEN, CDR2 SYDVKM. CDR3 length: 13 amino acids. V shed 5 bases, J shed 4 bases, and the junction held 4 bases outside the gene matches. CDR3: CASSPPGGTEAFF. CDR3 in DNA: TGTGCCAGCAGTCCACCAGGGGGCACTGAAGCTTTCTTT.